Following are 31 T cell receptor delta chains from one sample sequenced in a study of gammadelta T cells in human blood. TCRdb repeated clone calling on the RT-PCR reads with CATT. Of about 830 delta-chain clones in the sample, 11% to 15% are singletons; the top ten hold 11%. The sample consisted of non-Vgamma9Vdelta2 gamma-delta T cells from fetal blood. The receptors originated from a human fetus.

To note about this clone: With only one base between it and a far larger clone, this is likely a read error. The rearrangement links TRDV2 to TRDJ1, with 7 bases lining up with TRDD3. TCRdb records no J gene; here it was assigned by comparing the DNA to germline. In germline, CDR1 is GEAIGNYY, CDR2 EKD. The length of the CDR3 is 14 residues. J lost 1 base, V lost 1 base, and 2 bases had no gene match. The CDR3 nucleotides read TGTGCCTGTGACACTTGGGGGAGCACCGATAAACTCATCTTT. Translating gives CACDTWGSTDKLIF.

This clone ranks as large. The rearrangement links TRDV2 to TRDJ3; the D gene is possibly TRDD3 (6 bases). Trimming cost V 1 base and J 0 bases, with 18 bases left between them. The CDR3 consists of 20 residues. Per the germline V gene, CDR1 is GEAIGNYY and CDR2 is EKD. CDR3 bases: TGTGCCTGTGACACGCTACCGGGGATGCAAAGCTCCTGGGACACCCGACAGATGTTTTTC. This gives the protein CACDTLPGMQSSWDTRQMFF.

By sample share, this clone is large. The J gene is TRDJ1, the V gene TRDV1, with TRDD3 identical over 13 bases. The CDR3 spans 19 residues. Trimming cost V 0 bases and J 2 bases; bases outside gene matches: 9. In germline, CDR1 is TSWWSYY, CDR2 QGS. CDR3 sequence: CALGELPYWGIRSTDKLIF. For the CDR3, the DNA is TGTGCTCTTGGGGAACTCCCTTACTGGGGGATACGGTCGACCGATAAACTCATCTTT.

About this clone: The same CDR3 arises from other DNA sequences in this sample as well. The V call is TRDV2, the J call TRDJ3; possible D gene TRDD3, 6 bases. This CDR3 contains 18 residues. V lost 0 bases and J lost 0, with 11 bases in between. Germline values: CDR1 GEAIGNYY, CDR2 EKD. The CDR3 nucleotides are TGTGCCTGTGACACCTGGGGGCCCGGCTCCTGGGACACCCGACAGATGTTTTTC. This gives the protein CACDTWGPGSWDTRQMFF.

This clone qualifies as medium-sized. The rearrangement links TRDV1 to TRDJ1, with 10 bases fitting TRDD3. After removal of 1 base from V and 2 bases from J, the junction contained 13 bases not matched to a gene. Germline assignment: CDR1 TSWWSYY and CDR2 QGS. The CDR3 is 19 residues long. The CDR3 loop is CALGEPSSWGIGGTDKLIF. The CDR3, as DNA: TGTGCTCTTGGGGAACCTTCTAGCTGGGGGATAGGAGGGACCGATAAACTCATCTTT.

This clone is judged medium-sized. The chain joins TRDV2 to TRDJ3; 13 positions agree with TRDD3. The J segment lost 0 bases and the V segment lost 3 bases, leaving 13 bases of the junction unmatched. Germline V lookup: CDR1 GEAIGNYY, CDR2 EKD. The length of the CDR3 is 22 residues. The CDR3 sequence: CACDSPYWGIRQSSWDTRQMFF. The CDR3, as DNA: TGTGCCTGTGACTCCCCGTACTGGGGGATACGCCAGAGCTCCTGGGACACCCGACAGATGTTTTTC.

This chain connects TRDV2 to TRDJ3, with D possibly TRDD3 on 5 matching bases. Because TCRdb records no J gene, it was assigned here through a match of the DNA to germline. The CDR3 extends over 18 amino acids. Germline V gives CDR1 GEAIGNYY, CDR2 EKD. Deletions cut 2 bases from V and 0 bases from J, with 13 bases between. The CDR3 sequence is CACDMSGTNSWDTRQMFF. In DNA form, the CDR3 reads TGTGCCTGTGACATGTCGGGGACGAACTCCTGGGACACCCGACAGATGTTTTTC.

By its share, this clone is large (0.1 to 1%). The chain couples TRDV1 to TRDJ1, with 9 bases aligning to TRDD3. J gave up 0 bases and V 3 bases, and 23 bases lay outside the gene matches. CDR3 length: 22 amino acids. Looked up from germline, CDR1 is TSWWSYY and CDR2 is QGS. In DNA form, the CDR3 reads TGTGCTCTTGGGGACCCGCCTCCTTCCCCTGTACTGGGGGACTCGTACACCGATAAACTCATCTTT. Amino acids: CALGDPPPSPVLGDSYTDKLIF.

This clone was observed a few times. The chain is built from TRDV3 and TRDJ2; D is possibly TRDD2 or TRDD3 (5 bases each). There are 20 residues in the CDR3. Germline assignment: CDR1 TVYSNPD and CDR2 GDNSRS (reference sequence). The V end lost 5 bases, the J end lost 2 bases, and 33 bases lay between the germline ends. CDR3 residues: CALTPFYLPGELRLTAQLFF. Here the CDR3 DNA reads TGTGCCCTTACCCCTTTCTACCTACCAGGGGAGCTGCGCTTGACAGCACAACTCTTCTTT.

This clone was seen just once. A far larger clone differs by one base, so this is likely a read error. The chain recombines TRDV2 with TRDJ3; 10 bases line up with TRDD3. TCRdb supplies no J gene; here it was assigned by aligning the nucleotide sequence to germline. This CDR3 is 14 amino acids long. The germline V gene has CDR1 GEAIGNYY and CDR2 EKD. The CDR3 DNA follows: TGTGCCTGTGACACTGGGGGATACACCCGCCAGATGTTTTTC. Translating it yields CACDTGGYTRQMFF.

By frequency in the sample, this clone is medium-sized. J is TRDJ1 and V is TRDV1, with TRDD3 matching 7 bases. V trimming: 0 bases; J trimming: 1 base; junction bases outside the gene matches: 26. Germline CDR1 reads TSWWSYY; CDR2 reads QGS. CDR3 size: 23 residues. The CDR3 nucleotides are TGTGCTCTTGGGGAACTAGTGGGCTCTTCCCCCCGATGGGGGACGTTTGTCACCGATAAACTCATCTTT. Amino acid sequence: CALGELVGSSPRWGTFVTDKLIF.

For this clone: A single base separates this from a much larger clone, so it may be a read error. The chain links TRDV1 to TRDJ3, with 7 bases matching TRDD3. This CDR3 is built from 20 residues. Trimming removed 0 bases from V and 5 bases from J; junction bases left unmatched: 13. The germline gives CDR1 TSWWSYY, CDR2 QGS. The CDR3: CALGELHTGEYYRDTRQMFF. DNA for the CDR3: TGTGCTCTTGGGGAACTTCATACTGGGGAATACTACCGGGACACCCGACAGATGTTTTTC.

As to this clone: A much bigger clone sits one base away, suggesting this may be a read error. The J gene is TRDJ1, the V gene TRDV1; weak D call: TRDD3 (5 bases). The ends were cut back, 1 base at V and 3 bases at J, with 15 bases in the middle. The length of the CDR3 is 16 residues. The V gene's germline CDR1 is TSWWSYY and CDR2 QGS. CDR3 nucleotides: TGTGCTCTTGGGGAACGTCCGTTACTGGAGTCCGATAAACTCATCTTT. It codes for CALGERPLLESDKLIF.

Comments on this clone: A read error is the likely source, as a far larger clone sits one nucleotide away. The J gene is TRDJ3, the V gene TRDV2; D is unresolved. Here the J gene was assigned by germline matching of the DNA, as TCRdb has none. V was clipped by 1 base and J by 0 bases, with 15 bases between them. The CDR3 extends over 19 amino acids. CDR1 is GEAIGNYY, CDR2 EKD, per germline. CDR3 region: CACDTWEAQSSWDTRQMFF. The CDR3 bases are TGTGCCTGTGACACTTGGGAGGCACAGAGCTCCTGGGACACCCGACAGATGTTTTTC.

This clone was observed a few times. Since a much larger clone is just one base distant, this may be a read error. Distinct nucleotide sequences in the sample also encode this CDR3. The genes are TRDV1 and TRDJ2, with TRDD3 matching 9 bases. Trimming cost V 6 bases and J 5 bases; bases outside gene matches: 4. The CDR3 length is 14 residues. The germline CDR1 and CDR2 sequences are TSWWSYY and QGS. The CDR3 sequence: CALGDLGDTAQLFF. DNA of the CDR3: TGTGCTCTTGGTGACCTGGGGGATACAGCACAACTCTTCTTT.

Regarding this clone: At the DNA level, this CDR3 is encoded by other sequences in the same sample as well. The chain couples TRDV1 to TRDJ1; 7 bases fit TRDD3. The CDR3 has 17 amino acids. The V and J ends lost 8 bases and 3 bases, in that order; junction bases with no gene match: 18. CDR1 is TSWWSYY and CDR2 is QGS in the germline V gene. Here the CDR3 reads CALWASTGVHNADKLIF. DNA of the CDR3: TGTGCTCTTTGGGCCTCAACTGGGGTCCATAACGCCGATAAACTCATCTTT.

Note on this clone: This sequence is one base from a far larger clone and is likely a read error. This chain links TRDV2 with TRDJ2; 11 bases line up with TRDD3. Here the J gene was assigned by germline matching of the DNA, as TCRdb has none. V dropped 1 base and J dropped 3; count of bases not matched to a gene: 3. Germline values: CDR1 GEAIGNYY, CDR2 EKD. This CDR3 region has 16 residues. For the CDR3, the DNA is TGTGCCTGTGACACTGGGGGATACGCTGTGACAGCACAACTCTTCTTT. It yields the protein CACDTGGYAVTAQLFF.

This clone is deemed large (0.1 to 1%). The genes are TRDV2 and TRDJ3; the match to TRDD3 covers 7 bases. This CDR3 contains 18 residues. CDR1 is GEAIGNYY, CDR2 EKD, per germline. Trimming took 2 bases from V and 0 from J; bases not matched to a gene: 6. The CDR3 region is CACDKEDTGSWDTRQMFF. The CDR3 bases are TGTGCCTGTGACAAAGAGGATACGGGCTCCTGGGACACCCGACAGATGTTTTTC.

Comment on this clone: A read error may explain this, as a much larger clone is one base away. The sample holds other DNA sequences that translate to the same CDR3. This rearrangement joins TRDV1 to TRDJ2; 13 nucleotides match TRDD3. The CDR3 loop spans 19 amino acids. CDR1 TSWWSYY and CDR2 QGS come from the germline V gene. The CDR3 DNA reads as TGTGCTCTTGGTACCTTTACTGGGGGATACGGCGGCTTGACAGCGCAACTCTTCTTT. It translates to CALGTFTGGYGGLTAQLFF.

Turning to this clone: A much larger clone differs from this one at a single base, so this may be a read error. The chain employs TRAV29/DV5 and TRDJ1, with 7 bases lining up with TRDD3. The V gene end was trimmed by 0 bases and the J gene end by 5 bases; junction bases not matched to a gene: 4. CDR3 length: 13 residues. The germline V gene has CDR1 NSMFDY and CDR2 ISSIKDK. The DNA of the CDR3 is TGTGCAGCAAGCGAGGTACTGGGGGATAAACTCATCTTT. Translated, it gives CAASEVLGDKLIF.

As for this clone: A read error is likely here: a far larger clone is one base away. The chain combines TRAV38-2/DV8 with TRDJ1; TRDD3 matches 10 bases. The J gene, missing from TCRdb, was assigned here through DNA to germline matching. Germline values: CDR1 TSESDYY, CDR2 QEAYKQQN. The CDR3 has 21 amino acids. V was pared by 2 bases and J by 0 bases, with 19 bases of the junction left unmatched. CDR3 sequence: CAYRRGVYSVLGDSYTDKLIF. As DNA, the CDR3 is TGTGCTTATAGGAGGGGGGTCTACTCAGTACTGGGGGATTCCTACACCGATAAACTCATCTTT.

This clone is categorized as large. The chain joins TRDV2 to TRDJ3, with 7 nucleotides matching TRDD3. The CDR3 has 18 residues. CDR1 is GEAIGNYY and CDR2 is EKD in the germline V gene. Losses at the gene ends were 3 bases for V and 0 bases for J; bases not matched to a gene: 7. The CDR3 DNA follows: TGTGCCTGTGACTGGGGGACCTTAAGCTCCTGGGACACCCGACAGATGTTTTTC. As protein: CACDWGTLSSWDTRQMFF.

This clone is large within its sample. The gene calls are TRDV1 and TRDJ1; 10 positions agree with TRDD3. Trimming took 4 bases from V and 0 from J; bases not matched to a gene: 14. CDR3 length equals 19 residues. The germline V gene encodes CDR1 TSWWSYY and CDR2 QGS. DNA for the CDR3: TGTGCTCTTGGGGGACGTCCCGAGTTGGGGGATACTCACACCGATAAACTCATCTTT. This codes for CALGGRPELGDTHTDKLIF.

This clone was found a few times. This rearrangement joins TRDV1 to TRDJ2, with 10 bases lining up with TRDD3. The germline V gene has CDR1 TSWWSYY and CDR2 QGS. The CDR3 is 20 residues long. J gave up 1 base and V 0 bases, and 11 bases lay outside the gene matches. CDR3 coding DNA: TGTGCTCTTGGGGAACTTTGGGGCCTTCCTGGGGGATATTTGACAGCACAACTCTTCTTT. It yields the protein CALGELWGLPGGYLTAQLFF.

Only a few counts were recorded for this clone. Being one base from a much bigger clone, this may be a read error. The chain recombines TRDV3 with TRDJ1, with 7 bases matching TRDD3. The V segment lost 1 base and the J segment 5 bases; nucleotides outside the gene matches: 13. The germline V gene encodes CDR1 TVYSNPD and CDR2 GDNSRS (reference sequence). The CDR3 totals 15 residues. In nucleotides, the CDR3 is TGTGCCTTTACTGCACCGCGGGATACTTCGGATAAACTCATCTTT. This codes for CAFTAPRDTSDKLIF. Full variable domain (outside the CDR3, taken from reference TRDV3 and TRDJ1): CDKVTQSSPDQTVASGSEVVLLCTYDTVYSNPDLFWYRIRPDYSFQFVFYGDNSRSEGADFTQGRFSVKHILTQKAFHLVISPVRTEDSATYYCAFTAPRDTSDKLIFGKGTRVTVEP.

By share, this clone counts as medium-sized. V and J are TRDV1 and TRDJ1; D might be TRDD2 or TRDD3, each matching 5 bases. V lost 3 bases and J 0 bases, leaving 35 bases between the germline ends. The CDR3 is made up of 23 amino acids. Germline-derived CDR1 and CDR2 are TSWWSYY and QGS. The CDR3 region has the DNA TGTGCTCTTGGGGAGGAGCGGATGGCCTACGATAGAGAGGATATCCCGTACACCGATAAACTCATCTTT. This gives the protein CALGEERMAYDREDIPYTDKLIF.

This clone has more than one count but fewer than ten. A junction end diverges from the germline sequence, so it may reflect a read error. The V call is TRDV2, the J call TRDJ2; 8 bases are a match to TRDD3. TCRdb offers no J gene call, so here the DNA was matched to germline to obtain one. Germline V gene data show CDR1 as GEAIGNYY and CDR2 as EKD. This CDR3 spans 16 amino acids. The CDR3 DNA sequence: TGTGCCTGTAGAGGTACTGGGGGGCCTTTGTCAGCACAACTCTTCTTT. Translated: CACRGTGGPLSAQLFF.

A remark on this clone: Since a much larger clone is just one base distant, this may be a read error. The rearrangement links TRDV1 to TRDJ1; 7 positions agree with TRDD3. This CDR3 spans 15 amino acids. CDR1 is TSWWSYY and CDR2 is QGS in the germline V gene. V lost 1 base, J lost 0 bases, and 2 bases stayed unmatched. CDR3 residues: CALGERGDHTDKLIF. Written as DNA, the CDR3 is TGTGCTCTTGGGGAACGGGGGGATCACACCGATAAACTCATCTTT.

This clone counts as large (0.1 to 1%). The chain links TRDV2 to TRDJ2, with D possibly TRDD3 on 5 matching bases. This CDR3 has 16 amino acids. Trimming shortened V by 0 bases and J by 5 bases, and 15 bases separated the two germline ends. The germline CDR1 and CDR2 sequences are GEAIGNYY and EKD. Here the CDR3 reads CACDTFRGSSTAQLFF. The CDR3 DNA follows: TGTGCCTGTGACACCTTCCGGGGGTCCTCCACAGCACAACTCTTCTTT.

This clone is categorized as large. The rearrangement joins TRDV2 to TRDJ1; possibly TRDD3 for D (5 bases). The germline V gene encodes CDR1 GEAIGNYY and CDR2 EKD. The CDR3 has 12 amino acids. V dropped 2 bases and J dropped 2 bases, with 5 bases sitting between them. In nucleotides, the CDR3 is TGTGCCTGTGACAGGGGAACCGATAAACTCATCTTT. Residues: CACDRGTDKLIF.

Turning to this clone: A read error is possible here, since a much larger clone lies one base away. This CDR3 is also generated by other DNA sequences in the sample. The V call is TRDV1, the J call TRDJ1; 13 nucleotides line up with TRDD3. V dropped 2 bases and J dropped 5; count of bases not matched to a gene: 17. The germline V gene encodes CDR1 TSWWSYY and CDR2 QGS. There are 20 residues in the CDR3. As DNA, the CDR3 is TGTGCTCTTGGGGAATCCCCAACAGTCCAGACTGGGGGATACGCAGATAAACTCATCTTT. Translating it yields CALGESPTVQTGGYADKLIF.